These T cell receptor beta chains were read from a single sample in a study of T cell responses to AZD1222 COVID-19 vaccine. Using immunoSEQ multiplex PCR, the repertoire was profiled, and TCRdb retains in-frame clones only, with some absent. The sample shows tens of thousands of clones, about nine tenths of them seen only once. Source: peripheral blood, taken 28 days after the second AZD1222 dose. The receptors shown here come from an adult who received the AZD1222 COVID-19 vaccine. The CDR3 runs from the conserved cysteine through the conserved F or W. The order of the fields is clone size, D gene, J gene, CDR3 length, V gene, CDR3 DNA, CDR3 protein. A D gene is named only where the DNA matches it firmly. Clone size, where shown, is once, few, many, or a class for clones that have expanded.

>-|-|TRBJ2-3|14|TRBV5-4
TGTGCCAGCAGTTACGGGGCAGTCACAGATACGCAGTATTTT
CASSYGAVTDTQYF
>-|-|TRBJ1-3|17|TRBV4-1
TGCGCCAGCAGCCAAGGTCAGGCGGAAGCCTCTGGAAACACCATATATTTT
CASSQGQAEASGNTIYF
>-|-|TRBJ1-2|15|TRBV27
TGTGCCAGCAGTTTATCGCGGGGGCCGCGCTATGGCTACACCTTC
CASSLSRGPRYGYTF
>-|-|TRBJ1-5|11|TRBV20-1
TGCAGTGCTGGCCCCGGAGGGCCCCAGCATTTT
CSAGPGGPQHF
>-|-|TRBJ1-3|15|TRBV5-1
TGCGCCAGCAGCTCGGACGCCTCCTCTGGAAACACCATATATTTT
CASSSDASSGNTIYF
>once|-|TRBJ2-1|12|TRBV19
TGTGCCAGTAGTATATTGGACAGAGAGCAGTTCTTC
CASSILDREQFF
>-|TRBD1|TRBJ1-5|15|TRBV2
TGTGCCAGCACCCGGGACAGTGCTGAATATCAGCCCCAGCATTTT
CASTRDSAEYQPQHF
>-|-|TRBJ1-1|13|TRBV28
TGTGCCAGCAGTTTATCTACTTTTCGTGGGGCTTTCTTT
CASSLSTFRGAFF
>-|-|TRBJ2-1|12|TRBV19
TGTGCCAGTAGCCTCCCCCTCGGGATCCAGTTCTTC
CASSLPLGIQFF
>-|TRBD1|TRBJ1-4|15|TRBV7-8
TGTGCCAGCAGCTTAGGCGGGACAGGGTTTGAAAAACTGTTTTTT
CASSLGGTGFEKLFF
>once|-|TRBJ2-5|12|TRBV28
TGTGCCAGCGGGGGAGAGGTCGAGACCCAGTACTTC
CASGGEVETQYF
>-|-|TRBJ2-2|17|TRBV21-1
TGTGCCAGCAGCCCTCACCCCCCCACCCAGAACACCGGGGAGCTGTTTTTT
CASSPHPPTQNTGELFF
>once|-|TRBJ2-1|15|TRBV28
TGTGCCAGCACCGGGGGAAAGCAGGGCTACAATGAGCAGTTCTTC
CASTGGKQGYNEQFF
>-|-|TRBJ1-5|11|TRBV15
TGTGCCACGGGAGATAATCAGCCCCAGCATTTT
CATGDNQPQHF
>-|-|TRBJ1-1|13|TRBV12-3/TRBV12-4
TGTGCCAGCAGTGCCGGGGGAAACACTGAAGCTTTCTTT
CASSAGGNTEAFF
>-|-|TRBJ1-4|12|TRBV28
TGTGCCAGCACCTCAACTAATGAAAAACTGTTTTTT
CASTSTNEKLFF
>-|TRBD1|TRBJ1-2|15|TRBV14
TGTGCCAGCAGCCAAACAGGGGGCGCGTTTTATGGCTACACCTTC
CASSQTGGAFYGYTF
>-|-|TRBJ2-7|13|TRBV24-1
TGTGCCACCAGTGATCCGGCCTACAGAGAGCAGTACTTC
CATSDPAYREQYF
>-|-|TRBJ1-5|14|TRBV18
TGTGCCAGCTCACCCGGGGGTGCCAATCAGCCCCAGCATTTT
CASSPGGANQPQHF
>-|TRBD2|TRBJ2-1|16|TRBV9
TGTGCCAGCAGCGTAGAGGGACTAGCGGGGCTCCATGAGCAGTTCTTC
CASSVEGLAGLHEQFF
>-|TRBD1|TRBJ2-5|13|TRBV5-1
TGCGCCAGCAGCGCCGGGACAGGGGGGACCCAGTACTTC
CASSAGTGGTQYF
>-|-|TRBJ1-6|14|TRBV4-1
TGCGCCAGCACGGACTTAGGGAAAAATTCACCCCTCCACTTT
CASTDLGKNSPLHF
>-|TRBD1|TRBJ1-5|15|TRBV6-5
TGTGCCAGCAGAGGTGGGACAGCCAGCAATCAGCCCCAGCATTTT
CASRGGTASNQPQHF
>-|-|TRBJ1-2|14|TRBV6-5
TGTGCCAGCAGTTCGTTCGGACGGATCTATGGCTACACCTTC
CASSSFGRIYGYTF
>-|-|TRBJ1-1|14|TRBV9
TGTGCCAGCAGCGTAGACGACACTCGGGCTGAAGCTTTCTTT
CASSVDDTRAEAFF
>-|-|TRBJ1-2|15|TRBV3-1/TRBV3-2
TGTGCCAGCAGCCAAGCCCTAAACAGACCGTATGGCTACACCTTC
CASSQALNRPYGYTF
>-|-|TRBJ2-5|13|TRBV12-3/TRBV12-4
TGTGCCAGCAGTTTCTCGGGTCAAGAGACCCAGTACTTC
CASSFSGQETQYF
>-|-|TRBJ2-7|12|TRBV2
TGTGCCAGCAGTCCCGAAGTCTACGAGCAGTACTTC
CASSPEVYEQYF
>-|-|TRBJ2-1|11|TRBV6-2/TRBV6-3
TGTGCCAGCAGTTACAGGCAGGAGCAGTTCTTC
CASSYRQEQFF
>-|TRBD2|TRBJ2-2|14|TRBV7-2
TGTGCCAGCAGCCCTCAACTAGCGACCGGGGAGCTGTTTTTT
CASSPQLATGELFF
>-|-|TRBJ1-2|13|TRBV12-3/TRBV12-4
TGTGCCAGCAGGGGGGACGGTCACTATGGCTACACCTTC
CASRGDGHYGYTF
>once|TRBD2|TRBJ2-7|14|TRBV2
TGTGCCAGCAGCCGGCGGGGGGGCTACTACGAGCAGTACTTC
CASSRRGGYYEQYF
>-|-|TRBJ1-1|11|TRBV18
TGTGCCAGCTCACAAGTGGGGGAAGCTTTCTTT
CASSQVGEAFF
>-|TRBD2|TRBJ2-1|15|TRBV2
TGTGCCAGCAGTGCGTGGGCGGGGGGGCATAATGAGCAGTTCTTC
CASSAWAGGHNEQFF
>-|-|TRBJ1-2|14|TRBV7-9
TGTGCCAGCAGCCCCCCCACAGCCGGCTATGGCTACACCTTC
CASSPPTAGYGYTF
>-|-|TRBJ1-5|18|TRBV7-7
TGTGCTAGCAGCTTAGGTTTAGTTGCCGACCTAAGCAATCAGCCCCAGCATTTT
CASSLGLVADLSNQPQHF
>-|TRBD1|TRBJ1-5|15|TRBV30
TGTGCCTGGAGCGAACGGGACAGACTGAATCAGCCCCAGCATTTT
CAWSERDRLNQPQHF
>-|-|TRBJ1-1|16|TRBV5-1
TGCGCCAGCAGCACCCTCGGACAGAAAATGAACACTGAAGCTTTCTTT
CASSTLGQKMNTEAFF
>-|TRBD1|TRBJ1-4|16|TRBV5-1
TGCGCCAGCAGCTCGGGACAGCTTGCAACTAATGAAAAACTGTTTTTT
CASSSGQLATNEKLFF
>-|-|TRBJ1-4|12|TRBV29-1
TGCAGCGGGGGGGGACGCACGGAAAAACTGTTTTTT
CSGGGRTEKLFF
>-|-|TRBJ2-1|16|TRBV19
TGTGCCAGTAGTAAAAGGGACGCAAATTCCTACAATGAGCAGTTCTTC
CASSKRDANSYNEQFF
>once|TRBD1|TRBJ1-2|15|TRBV24-1
TGTGCCACCAGTGATTTGACAGGGGAGTTTCGTGGCTACACCTTC
CATSDLTGEFRGYTF
>-|-|TRBJ1-2|18|TRBV11-2
TGTGCCAGCAGCTTAGCATTCGGTGGGCAACGACAGTTCTATGGCTACACCTTC
CASSLAFGGQRQFYGYTF
>-|-|TRBJ1-6|13|TRBV19
TGTGCCAGTAGCCCGACAGTAACTTCACCCCTCCACTTT
CASSPTVTSPLHF
>-|-|TRBJ1-1|12|TRBV29-1
TGCAGCTCCACCCCCTGGAACACTGAAGCTTTCTTT
CSSTPWNTEAFF
>-|TRBD1|TRBJ1-5|17|TRBV28
TGTGCCAGCGGAGCTCAAACAGGGGGCAGGGGGTACCAGCCCCAGCATTTT
CASGAQTGGRGYQPQHF